These 25 T cell receptor beta chains were all obtained from the same sample, sequenced in a study of T-cell reconstitution after alpha-beta-depleted transplantation in children. As it was prepared, the TCRbeta library received unique molecular identifiers. TCRdb passed the PCR reads through MiXCR, listing each CDR3 protein once. This sample has 610,000 or so distinct CDR3 sequences, with around 27% found just once. The sequencing used PBMCs, collected before TCRalphabeta/CD19-depleted stem cell transplant. These receptors were obtained from a boy under three years old with Wiskott-Aldrich syndrome, due to receive a stem cell transplant.

This clonotype has a handful of counts. The genes are TRBV10-3 and TRBJ2-7; 7 bases match TRBD2. The V gene end was trimmed by 4 bases and the J gene end by 6 bases; junction bases not matched to a gene: 9. CDR1 and CDR2 (germline): ENHRY, SYGVKD. This CDR3 spans 14 amino acids. CDR3 nucleotides: TGTGCCATCAGTGTCGGCGGGAGTAATGGCGAGCAGTACTTC. Translated: CAISVGGSNGEQYF.

Only a few counts were recorded for this clonotype. This chain connects TRBV5-1 to TRBJ1-3; possibly TRBD1 for D (5 bases). The length of the CDR3 is 18 residues. V was shortened by 0 bases and J by 0 bases, with 16 bases between the two germline ends. CDR1 is SGHRS, CDR2 YFSETQ, per germline. The CDR3 region has the DNA TGCGCCAGCAGCTTGGATCTACCGGGACCGGGCTCTGGAAACACCATATATTTT. It translates to CASSLDLPGPGSGNTIYF.

This clonotype appeared many times. The chain has TRBV29-1 and TRBJ2-1, with 10 nucleotides matching TRBD2. The germline gives CDR1 SQVTM, CDR2 ANQGSEA. The CDR3 length is 15 residues. V dropped 3 bases and J dropped 6; count of bases not matched to a gene: 8. The CDR3 region is CSVDTWSSGSNEQFF. CDR3 bases: TGCAGCGTTGATACGTGGTCTAGCGGGAGCAATGAGCAGTTCTTC.

This clonotype was counted a few times. The rearrangement uses TRBV15 and TRBJ1-5; 8 nucleotides line up with TRBD1. The germline V gene has CDR1 LNHNV and CDR2 YYDKDF (reference sequence). After removal of 0 bases from V and 1 base from J, the junction contained 8 bases not matched to a gene. The CDR3 is made up of 18 amino acids. The CDR3 nucleotides read TGTGCCACCAGCAGAGATTTATCGCGACAGGGGAGCAATCAGCCCCAGCATTTT. This codes for CATSRDLSRQGSNQPQHF.

The chain uses TRBV20-1 and TRBJ2-3, with TRBD2 matching 10 bases. The ends lost 6 bases at V and 2 bases at J; junction bases unmatched: 17. CDR1 is DFQATT, CDR2 SNEGSKA, per germline (reference sequence). The CDR3 runs to 18 residues. Written as DNA, the CDR3 is TGCAGTGCCCACACAAGCGGGAGGGCCTATTCTGTCACAGATACGCAGTATTTT. Its protein product is CSAHTSGRAYSVTDTQYF.

The V and J genes are TRBV3-1 and TRBJ1-6, with TRBD1 matching 7 bases. CDR3 length: 14 amino acids. The germline gives CDR1 LGHDT, CDR2 YNNKEL (reference sequence). V lost 2 bases, J lost 6 bases, and 1 base stayed unmatched. The CDR3 loop reads CASSQQGVNSPLHF. The CDR3 DNA reads TGTGCCAGCAGCCAACAGGGGGTTAATTCACCCCTCCACTTT.

This clonotype was detected a few times. The rearrangement uses TRBV29-1 and TRBJ2-1; D uncertain. Germline lookup yields CDR1 SQVTM and CDR2 ANQGSEA. The CDR3 loop spans 11 amino acids. Trimming pared 0 bases from V and 10 bases from J, leaving 7 bases between. This chain's CDR3 is CSVEDRAEQFF. In DNA form, the CDR3 reads TGCAGCGTTGAAGATCGGGCAGAGCAGTTCTTC.

There are a few counts of this clonotype. The rearrangement uses TRBV28 and TRBJ2-1; D is possibly TRBD2 (6 bases). The CDR3 extends over 15 amino acids. Germline CDR1 reads MDHEN; CDR2 reads SYDVKM. V shed 6 bases and J shed 5 bases, with 17 bases lying between them. CDR3 amino acids: CASSSPGGKDNEQFF. The CDR3 region has the DNA TGTGCCAGCAGCTCACCCGGCGGGAAAGACAATGAGCAGTTCTTC. Full variable domain (remainder filled in from reference TRBV28 and TRBJ2-1): DVKVTQSSRYLVKRTGEKVFLECVQDMDHENMFWYRQDPGLGLRLIYFSYDVKMKEKGDIPEGYSVSREKKERFSLILESASTNQTSMYLCASSSPGGKDNEQFFGPGTRLTVL.

The genes are TRBV7-9 and TRBJ1-4, with D unclear. The CDR3 totals 13 residues. V shed 3 bases and J shed 11 bases, with 13 bases lying between them. Germline values: CDR1 SEHNR, CDR2 FQNEAQ (reference sequence). CDR3 in DNA: TGTGCCAGCAGCTTCGGCGGCGAAAGCAAACTGTTTTTT. Its translation is CASSFGGESKLFF.

Turning to this clonotype: The conserved phenylalanine or tryptophan is not found at the CDR3 terminus, so this likely reflects a read error. J is TRBJ2-3 and V is TRBV20-1; D possibly corresponds to TRBD2 (6 bases). Trimming pared 3 bases from V and 6 bases from J, leaving 13 bases between. Germline V gene data show CDR1 as DFQATT and CDR2 as SNEGSKA (reference sequence). The CDR3 consists of 13 residues. CDR3 sequence: CSASSAGKDTQYS. The DNA of the CDR3 is TGCAGTGCTAGCTCTGCGGGAAAGGATACGCAGTATTCT.

This clonotype was found a few times. The V gene is TRBV7-9, the J gene TRBJ2-2; D not resolved. The germline CDR1 and CDR2 sequences are SEHNR and FQNEAQ (reference sequence). This CDR3 has 15 amino acids. V lost 5 bases to trimming and J lost 5 bases, with 15 bases between them. The CDR3, as DNA: TGTGCCAGCAGCATGACGGACGGTTTAACCGGGGAGCTGTTTTTT. Its translation is CASSMTDGLTGELFF.

V is TRBV30 and J is TRBJ2-1, with D uncertain. The germline CDR1 and CDR2 sequences are GTSNPN and SVGIG (reference sequence). Trimming shortened V by 4 bases and J by 5 bases, and 9 bases separated the two germline ends. This CDR3 has 12 residues. The CDR3 protein is CAWTALDNEQFF. CDR3 sequence (DNA): TGTGCCTGGACCGCTCTTGACAATGAGCAGTTCTTC.

This sequence joins TRBV27 and TRBJ1-2, with D uncertain. The CDR3 is 14 amino acids. Germline V gene data show CDR1 as MNHEY and CDR2 as SMNVEV (reference sequence). Trimming pared 5 bases from V and 4 bases from J, leaving 14 bases between. CDR3 bases: TGTGCCAGCAGTGGGAGCCGCGGGATCTATGGCTACACCTTC. It translates to CASSGSRGIYGYTF.

The CDR3 nucleotides are TGTGCCACCAGCAGAGAATTGGGCCCAAGCTCCTACAATGAGCAGTTCTTC. Encoded protein: CATSRELGPSSYNEQFF. This chain joins TRBV15 and TRBJ2-1; unclear D gene. Germline CDR1 reads LNHNV; CDR2 reads YYDKDF (reference sequence). V was pared by 0 bases and J by 0 bases, with 12 bases between. There are 17 residues in the CDR3.

J is TRBJ2-7 and V is TRBV5-1, with 7 bases aligning to TRBD1. The CDR3 spans 15 residues. Germline lookup yields CDR1 SGHRS and CDR2 YFSETQ. V shed 5 bases, J shed 2 bases, and the junction held 10 bases outside the gene matches. In DNA form, the CDR3 reads TGCGCCAGCAGTACCACAGGGGCCTCGGCCTACGAGCAGTACTTC. Its translation: CASSTTGASAYEQYF.

The chain joins TRBV10-2 to TRBJ2-5; 10 nucleotides agree with TRBD1. Germline V gene lookup returns CDR1 WSHSY and CDR2 SAAADI. The junction had 7 bases not matched to a gene; V was cut back by 4 bases and J by 5 bases. The CDR3 covers 15 residues. CDR3 sequence: CASSVDRGPAETQYF. The CDR3 nucleotides read TGCGCCAGCAGTGTTGACAGGGGGCCCGCGGAGACCCAGTACTTC.

In its sample, this clonotype was seen a few times. This chain links TRBV11-2 with TRBJ1-1; D not certain. Germline CDR1 and CDR2: SGHAT and FQNNGV. Trimming pared 5 bases from V and 2 bases from J, leaving 15 bases between. This CDR3 is built from 15 residues. CDR3 in DNA: TGTGCCAGCAGCCCGCGGACGGGTACTAACACTGAAGCTTTCTTT. As protein: CASSPRTGTNTEAFF.

This clonotype was seen a handful of times. The chain couples TRBV7-2 to TRBJ1-1, with D possibly matching TRBD1 (5 bases). CDR3 length: 9 residues. Germline V gives CDR1 SGHTA, CDR2 FQGNSA. V was shortened by 1 base and J by 14 bases, with 5 bases between the two germline ends. The CDR3 DNA reads as TGTGCCAGCAGCTTAGGGGGGTTCTTT. It encodes CASSLGGFF.

This clonotype was seen only a few times. This chain joins TRBV5-1 and TRBJ1-2, with TRBD1 matching 7 bases. Per germline, CDR1 SGHRS and CDR2 YFSETQ. Trimming at V came to 1 base and at J to 13 bases, leaving 10 bases not matched to a gene. The CDR3 runs to 13 residues. CDR3 residues: CASSLRDSQSVTF. The CDR3 DNA sequence: TGCGCCAGCAGCTTGAGGGACAGCCAATCCGTCACCTTC.

V gene TRBV27 combines with J gene TRBJ1-1; D is undetermined. V lost 6 bases and J lost 1, with 15 bases in between. The length of the CDR3 is 15 residues. Per the germline V gene, CDR1 is MNHEY and CDR2 is SMNVEV (reference sequence). CDR3 nucleotide sequence: TGTGCCAGCAGCACTACCGGCGGCTGGAACACTGAAGCTTTCTTT. Translating gives CASSTTGGWNTEAFF.

This clonotype was seen only a few times. The rearrangement joins TRBV7-9 to TRBJ2-1; 11 nucleotides match TRBD2. V was clipped by 3 bases and J by 5 bases; unmatched bases: 9. The germline CDR1 and CDR2 sequences are SEHNR and FQNEAQ (reference sequence). This CDR3 comprises 17 residues. The DNA for the CDR3 is TGTGCCAGCAGCTTTGGGAGAGGGGGACTAGCGGACAATGAGCAGTTCTTC. Amino acids: CASSFGRGGLADNEQFF.

This clonotype was counted only a few times. The chain is built from TRBV5-6 and TRBJ2-1, with 13 nucleotides matching TRBD2. Germline V lookup: CDR1 SGHDT, CDR2 YYEEEE. The CDR3 spans 17 residues. The V and J ends lost 6 bases and 8 bases, in that order; junction bases with no gene match: 14. The CDR3 DNA follows: TGTGCCAGCATCTCTCGCAGGACTAGCGGGAGTTGGGATGAGCAGTTCTTC. Translated, it gives CASISRRTSGSWDEQFF.

The chain couples TRBV6-1 to TRBJ2-2; tentatively, D is TRBD2 (6 bases). The CDR3 has 13 amino acids. Germline loops: CDR1 MNHNS, CDR2 SASEGT. Trimming stripped 2 bases from V and 10 bases from J, with 11 bases between. The CDR3 DNA is TGTGCCAGCAGTGAAAGGAGGGGAGTGGAGCTGTTTTTT. This codes for CASSERRGVELFF.

This clonotype turned up a few times. The V and J genes are TRBV5-1 and TRBJ1-1; 7 nucleotides align to TRBD1. The CDR3 sequence is 17 residues long. The germline V gene encodes CDR1 SGHRS and CDR2 YFSETQ. V gave up 2 bases and J gave up 3 bases; unmatched junction bases: 13. The CDR3 DNA reads TGCGCCAGCAGCTTCGACAGGGCCTCGGATGGGGACACTGAAGCTTTCTTT. It specifies CASSFDRASDGDTEAFF.

The V gene is TRBV4-2, the J gene TRBJ2-1, with D perhaps TRBD1 (6 bases). The length of the CDR3 is 15 residues. Germline assignment: CDR1 LGHNA and CDR2 YNFKEQ. V was pared by 2 bases and J by 5 bases, with 13 bases between. The CDR3 spells CASSQPVQGHNEQFF. The CDR3 DNA reads as TGTGCCAGCAGCCAACCTGTTCAGGGGCACAATGAGCAGTTCTTC.